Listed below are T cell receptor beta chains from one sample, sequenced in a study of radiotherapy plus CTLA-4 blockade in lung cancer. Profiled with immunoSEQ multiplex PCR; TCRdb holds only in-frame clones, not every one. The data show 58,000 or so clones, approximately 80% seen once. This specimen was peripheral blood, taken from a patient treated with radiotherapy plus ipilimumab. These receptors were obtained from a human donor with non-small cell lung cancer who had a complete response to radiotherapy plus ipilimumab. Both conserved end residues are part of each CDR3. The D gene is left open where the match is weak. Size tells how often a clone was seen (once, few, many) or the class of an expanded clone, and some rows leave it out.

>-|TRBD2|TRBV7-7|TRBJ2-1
TGTGCTAGCAGCCCGCTAGCGGGGGGGTTAAATGAGCAGTTCTTC
CASSPLAGGLNEQFF
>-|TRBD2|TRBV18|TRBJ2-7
TGTGCCAGCTCATCGGGGGGTTTTTACGAGCAGTACTTC
CASSSGGFYEQYF
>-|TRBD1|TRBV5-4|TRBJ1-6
TGTGCCAGCAGCACCCCGGGACAGGGGTGGAATTCACCCCTCCACTTT
CASSTPGQGWNSPLHF
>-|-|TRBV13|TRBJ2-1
TGTGCCAGCAGCCCCGGGAGTTGGGACAATGAGCAGTTCTTC
CASSPGSWDNEQFF
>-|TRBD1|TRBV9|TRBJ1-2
TGTGCCAGCAGCCGAGGGGACAGCCGAAACAACTATGGCTACACCTTC
CASSRGDSRNNYGYTF
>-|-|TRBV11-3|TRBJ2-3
TGTGCCAGCAGCTTAGCATCAGGTGTCGGAACAGATACGCAGTATTTT
CASSLASGVGTDTQYF
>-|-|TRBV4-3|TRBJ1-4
TGCGCCAGCAGCCAAGAGGGGACTCAGAGGGAAAAACTGTTTTTT
CASSQEGTQREKLFF
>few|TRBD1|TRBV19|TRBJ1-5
TGTGCCAGTTCCGACCGGACAGGGGGGTCTCAGCCCCAGCATTTT
CASSDRTGGSQPQHF
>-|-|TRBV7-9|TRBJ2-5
TGTGCCAGCAGCTGGGCCATGGATCCGGAGACCCAGTACTTC
CASSWAMDPETQYF
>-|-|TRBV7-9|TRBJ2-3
TGTGCCAGCAGCTTAGGGGGGCGGTCCTCTAGCACAGATACGCAGTATTTT
CASSLGGRSSSTDTQYF
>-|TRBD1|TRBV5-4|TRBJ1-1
TGTGCCAGCAGCTCCGCCCGACAGGGGAACGCTGAAGCTTTCTTT
CASSSARQGNAEAFF
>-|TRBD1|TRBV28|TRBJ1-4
TGTGCCAGCAGTCCGCCCGGGACAGGGGGCGGAAAACTGTTTTTT
CASSPPGTGGGKLFF
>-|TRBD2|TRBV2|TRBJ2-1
TGTGCCAGCAAGGCGGGAGGGAGCTCCTACAATGAGCAGTTCTTC
CASKAGGSSYNEQFF
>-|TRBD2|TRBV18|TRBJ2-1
TGTGCCAGCTCATTGACTAGCGGGGGCTCTAATGAGCAGTTCTTC
CASSLTSGGSNEQFF
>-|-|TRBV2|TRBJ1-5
TGTGCCAGCAGCAGGTATAGCAATCAGCCCCAGCATTTT
CASSRYSNQPQHF
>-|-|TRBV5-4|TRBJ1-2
TGTGCCAGTAGCTTGTACTCGGCCCGGAGAATTTATGGCTACACCTTC
CASSLYSARRIYGYTF
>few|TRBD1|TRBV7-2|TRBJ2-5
TGTGCCAGCAGCTTCTGGACAGGGCAAGAGACCCAGTACTTC
CASSFWTGQETQYF
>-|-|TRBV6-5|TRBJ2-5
TGTGCCAGCAGTTACCAGGGTCCCCAAGAGACCCAGTACTTC
CASSYQGPQETQYF
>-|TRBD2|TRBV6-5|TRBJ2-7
TGTGCCAGCAGTCCCGGGGGGGGAACCTACGAGCAGTACTTC
CASSPGGGTYEQYF
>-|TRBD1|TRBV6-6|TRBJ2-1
TGTGCCAGCAGTTACGGTATGGACAGGGGTTACAATGAGCAGTTCTTC
CASSYGMDRGYNEQFF
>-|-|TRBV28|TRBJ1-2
TGTGCCAGCAGTCCCCAGACAGGAATCGTCACCTTC
CASSPQTGIVTF
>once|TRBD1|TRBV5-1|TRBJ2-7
TGCGCCAGCAGCTTTGGGACAGGGGGTCACGAGCAGTACTTC
CASSFGTGGHEQYF